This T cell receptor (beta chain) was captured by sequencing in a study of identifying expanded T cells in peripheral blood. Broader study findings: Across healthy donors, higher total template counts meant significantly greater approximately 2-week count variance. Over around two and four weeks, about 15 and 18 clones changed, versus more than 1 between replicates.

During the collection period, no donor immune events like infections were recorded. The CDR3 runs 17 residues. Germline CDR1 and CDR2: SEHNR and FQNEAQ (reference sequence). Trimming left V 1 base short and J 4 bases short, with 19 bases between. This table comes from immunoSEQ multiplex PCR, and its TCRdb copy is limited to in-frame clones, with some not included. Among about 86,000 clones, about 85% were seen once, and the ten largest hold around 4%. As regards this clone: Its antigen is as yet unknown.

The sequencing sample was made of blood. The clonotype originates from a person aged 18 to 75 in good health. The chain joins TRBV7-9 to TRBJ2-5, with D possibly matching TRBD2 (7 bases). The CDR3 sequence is CASSLGYNRGAGETQYF. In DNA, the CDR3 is TGTGCCAGCAGCTTAGGCTATAATCGGGGGGCCGGAGAGACCCAGTACTTC.